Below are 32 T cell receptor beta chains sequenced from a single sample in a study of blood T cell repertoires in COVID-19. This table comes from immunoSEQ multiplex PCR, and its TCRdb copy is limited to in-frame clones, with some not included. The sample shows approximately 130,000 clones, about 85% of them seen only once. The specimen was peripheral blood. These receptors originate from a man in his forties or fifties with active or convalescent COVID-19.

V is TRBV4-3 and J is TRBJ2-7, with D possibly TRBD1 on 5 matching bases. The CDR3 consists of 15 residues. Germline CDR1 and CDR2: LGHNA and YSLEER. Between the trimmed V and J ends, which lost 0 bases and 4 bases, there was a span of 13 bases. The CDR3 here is CASSQDARQSYEQYF. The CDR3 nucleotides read TGCGCCAGCAGCCAAGATGCCCGACAGAGTTACGAGCAGTACTTC.

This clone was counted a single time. Here the CDR3 DNA reads TGTGCCAGCACCGAGGGAGACAGGGCGGCTGGCTACACCTTC. It specifies CASTEGDRAAGYTF. The chain has TRBV6-1 and TRBJ1-2, with 7 bases aligning to TRBD1. V was clipped by 7 bases and J by 7 bases; unmatched bases: 12. CDR1 is MNHNS, CDR2 SASEGT, per germline. This CDR3 contains 14 residues.

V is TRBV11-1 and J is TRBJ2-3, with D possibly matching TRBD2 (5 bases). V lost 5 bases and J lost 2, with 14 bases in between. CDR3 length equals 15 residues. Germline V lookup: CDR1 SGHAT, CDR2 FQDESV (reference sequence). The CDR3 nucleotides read TGTGCCAGCAGCCGAGCACGGGGTAACACAGATACGCAGTATTTT. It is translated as CASSRARGNTDTQYF.

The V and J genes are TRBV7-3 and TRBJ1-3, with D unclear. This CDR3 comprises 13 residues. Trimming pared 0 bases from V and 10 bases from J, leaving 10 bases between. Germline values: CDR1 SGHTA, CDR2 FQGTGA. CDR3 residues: CASSLTSGGTIYF. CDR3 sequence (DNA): TGTGCCAGCAGCTTAACGTCGGGTGGTACCATATATTTT.

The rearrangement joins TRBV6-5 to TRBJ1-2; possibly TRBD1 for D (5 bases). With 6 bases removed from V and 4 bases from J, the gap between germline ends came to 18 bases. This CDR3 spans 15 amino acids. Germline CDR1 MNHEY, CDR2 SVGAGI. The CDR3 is CASSAGHMVTYGYTF. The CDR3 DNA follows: TGTGCCAGCAGCGCAGGACACATGGTGACCTATGGCTACACCTTC.

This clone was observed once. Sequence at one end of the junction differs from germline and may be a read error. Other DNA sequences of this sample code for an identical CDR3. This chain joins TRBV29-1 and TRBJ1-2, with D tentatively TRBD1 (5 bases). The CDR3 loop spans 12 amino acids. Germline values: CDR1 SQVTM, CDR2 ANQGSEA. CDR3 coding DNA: TGCAGTGTTGAAGACAGAAACTATGGCTACACCTTC. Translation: CSVEDRNYGYTF.

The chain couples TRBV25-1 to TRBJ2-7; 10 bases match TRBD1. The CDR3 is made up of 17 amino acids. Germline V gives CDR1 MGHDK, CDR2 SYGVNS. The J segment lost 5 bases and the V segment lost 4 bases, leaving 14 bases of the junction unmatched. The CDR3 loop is CASSAQTPGQGIHEQYF. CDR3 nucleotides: TGTGCCAGCAGTGCCCAAACCCCGGGACAGGGGATCCACGAGCAGTACTTC.

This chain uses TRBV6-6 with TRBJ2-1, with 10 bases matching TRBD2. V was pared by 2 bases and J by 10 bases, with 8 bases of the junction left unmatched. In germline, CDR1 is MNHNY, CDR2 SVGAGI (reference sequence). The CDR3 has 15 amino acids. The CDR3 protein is CASSYGLAGGGEQFF. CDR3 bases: TGTGCCAGCAGTTACGGGTTAGCGGGGGGCGGAGAGCAGTTCTTC.

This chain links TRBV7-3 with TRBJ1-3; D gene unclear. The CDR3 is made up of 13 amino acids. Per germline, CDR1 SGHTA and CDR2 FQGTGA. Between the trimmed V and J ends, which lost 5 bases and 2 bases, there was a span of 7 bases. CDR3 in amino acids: CASSIEPGNTIYF. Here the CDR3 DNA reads TGTGCCAGCAGCATCGAGCCTGGAAACACCATATATTTT. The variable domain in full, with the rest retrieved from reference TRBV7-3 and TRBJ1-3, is GAGVSQTPSNKVTEKGKYVELRCDPISGHTALYWYRQSLGQGPEFLIYFQGTGAADDSGLPNDRFFAVRPEGSVSTLKIQRTERGDSAVYLCASSIEPGNTIYFGEGSWLTVV.

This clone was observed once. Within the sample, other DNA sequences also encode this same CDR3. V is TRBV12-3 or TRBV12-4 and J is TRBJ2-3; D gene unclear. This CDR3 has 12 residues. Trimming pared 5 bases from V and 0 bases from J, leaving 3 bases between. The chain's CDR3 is CASSPSTDTQYF. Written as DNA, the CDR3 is TGTGCCAGCAGTCCTAGCACAGATACGCAGTATTTT.

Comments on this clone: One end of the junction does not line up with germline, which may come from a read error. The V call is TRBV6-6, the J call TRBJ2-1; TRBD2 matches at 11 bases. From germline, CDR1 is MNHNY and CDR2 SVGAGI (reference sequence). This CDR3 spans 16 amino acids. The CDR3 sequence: CASSRDSGGAYYEQFF. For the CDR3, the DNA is TGTGCCAGCAGCCGAGATAGCGGGGGGGCCTACTATGAGCAGTTCTTC.

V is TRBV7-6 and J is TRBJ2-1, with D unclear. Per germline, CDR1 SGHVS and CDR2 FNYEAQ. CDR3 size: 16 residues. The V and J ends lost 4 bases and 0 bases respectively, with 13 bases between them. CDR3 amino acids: CASSSGFRSSYNEQFF. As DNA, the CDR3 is TGTGCCAGCAGCTCAGGATTTCGTAGCTCCTACAATGAGCAGTTCTTC.

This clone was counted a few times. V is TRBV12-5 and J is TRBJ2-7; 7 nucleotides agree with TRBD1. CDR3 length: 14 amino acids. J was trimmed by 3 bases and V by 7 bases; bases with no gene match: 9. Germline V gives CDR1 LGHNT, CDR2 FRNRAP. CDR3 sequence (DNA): TGTGCTAGTGCTCCGGGACAGCTAAGCTACGAGCAGTACTTC. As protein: CASAPGQLSYEQYF. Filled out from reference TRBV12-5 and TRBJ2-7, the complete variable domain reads DARVTQTPRHKVTEMGQEVTMRCQPILGHNTVFWYRQTMMQGLELLAYFRNRAPLDDSGMPKDRFSAEMPDATLATLKIQPSEPRDSAVYFCASAPGQLSYEQYFGPGTRLTVT.

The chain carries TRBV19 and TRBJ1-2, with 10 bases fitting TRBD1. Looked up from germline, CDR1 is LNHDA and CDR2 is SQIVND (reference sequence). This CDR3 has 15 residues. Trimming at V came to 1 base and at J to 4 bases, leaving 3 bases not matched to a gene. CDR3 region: CASSIARTGGYGYTF. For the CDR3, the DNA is TGTGCCAGTAGTATAGCCCGGACAGGGGGCTATGGCTACACCTTC.

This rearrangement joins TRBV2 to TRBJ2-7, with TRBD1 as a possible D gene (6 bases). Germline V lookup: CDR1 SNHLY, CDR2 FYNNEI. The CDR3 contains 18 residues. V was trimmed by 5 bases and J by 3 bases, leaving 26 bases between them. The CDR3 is CASSTGGRAEGPLYEQYF. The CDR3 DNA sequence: TGTGCCAGCAGTACTGGGGGCAGGGCCGAAGGGCCCCTCTACGAGCAGTACTTC.

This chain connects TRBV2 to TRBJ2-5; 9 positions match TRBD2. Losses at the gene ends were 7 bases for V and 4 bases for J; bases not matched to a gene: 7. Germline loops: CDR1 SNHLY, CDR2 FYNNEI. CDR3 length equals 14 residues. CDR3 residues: CASKVAGVRETQYF. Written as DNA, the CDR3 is TGTGCCAGCAAGGTAGCGGGGGTAAGAGAGACCCAGTACTTC.

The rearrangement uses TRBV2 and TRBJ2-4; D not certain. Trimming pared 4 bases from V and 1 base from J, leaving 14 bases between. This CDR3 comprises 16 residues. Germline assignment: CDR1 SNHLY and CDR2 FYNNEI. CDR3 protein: CASSGNPGSAKNIQYF. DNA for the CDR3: TGTGCCAGCAGTGGTAATCCCGGGTCGGCCAAAAACATTCAGTACTTC.

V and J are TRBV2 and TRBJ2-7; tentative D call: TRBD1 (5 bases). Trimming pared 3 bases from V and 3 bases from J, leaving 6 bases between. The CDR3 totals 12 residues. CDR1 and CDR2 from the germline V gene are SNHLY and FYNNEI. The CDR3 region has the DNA TGTGCCAGCAGTGAGACAGACTACGAGCAGTACTTC. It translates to CASSETDYEQYF.

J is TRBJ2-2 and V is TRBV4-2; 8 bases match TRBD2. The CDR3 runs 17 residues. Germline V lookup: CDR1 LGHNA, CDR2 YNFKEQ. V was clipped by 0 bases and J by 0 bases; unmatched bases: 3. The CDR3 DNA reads TGTGCCAGCAGCCAAGAACCCGGGGGGGCGAACACCGGGGAGCTGTTTTTT. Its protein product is CASSQEPGGANTGELFF.

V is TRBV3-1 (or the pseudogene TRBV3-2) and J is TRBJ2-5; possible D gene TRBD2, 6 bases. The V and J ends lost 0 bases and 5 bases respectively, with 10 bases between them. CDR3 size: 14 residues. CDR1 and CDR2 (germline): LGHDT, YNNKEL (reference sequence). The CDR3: CASSQDFRGETQYF. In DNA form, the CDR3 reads TGTGCCAGCAGCCAAGATTTTCGGGGGGAGACCCAGTACTTC.

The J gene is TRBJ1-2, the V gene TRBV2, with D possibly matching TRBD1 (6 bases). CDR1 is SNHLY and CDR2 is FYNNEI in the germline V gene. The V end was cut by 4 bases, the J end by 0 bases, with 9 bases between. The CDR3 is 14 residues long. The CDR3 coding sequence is TGTGCCAGCAGTGGACAGGTAGCTAACTATGGCTACACCTTC. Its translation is CASSGQVANYGYTF.

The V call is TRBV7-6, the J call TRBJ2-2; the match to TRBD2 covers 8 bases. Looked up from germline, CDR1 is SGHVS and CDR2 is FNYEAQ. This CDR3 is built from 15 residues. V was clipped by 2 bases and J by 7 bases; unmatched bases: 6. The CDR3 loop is CASSLIGGAFGELFF. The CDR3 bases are TGTGCCAGCAGCTTAATCGGGGGGGCTTTCGGGGAGCTGTTTTTT.

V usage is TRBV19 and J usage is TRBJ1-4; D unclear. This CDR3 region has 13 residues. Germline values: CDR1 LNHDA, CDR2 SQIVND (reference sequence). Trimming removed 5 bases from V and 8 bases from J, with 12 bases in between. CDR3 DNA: TGTGCCAGTAGTGCGTCCGGGAGAGAAAAACTGTTTTTT. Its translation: CASSASGREKLFF.

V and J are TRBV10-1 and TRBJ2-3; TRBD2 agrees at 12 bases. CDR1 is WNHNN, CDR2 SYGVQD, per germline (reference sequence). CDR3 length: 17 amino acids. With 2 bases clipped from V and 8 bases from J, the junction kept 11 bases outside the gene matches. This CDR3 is CASSEKTSGGVRGTQYF. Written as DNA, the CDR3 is TGCGCCAGCAGTGAGAAGACTAGCGGGGGAGTCCGTGGTACGCAGTATTTT.

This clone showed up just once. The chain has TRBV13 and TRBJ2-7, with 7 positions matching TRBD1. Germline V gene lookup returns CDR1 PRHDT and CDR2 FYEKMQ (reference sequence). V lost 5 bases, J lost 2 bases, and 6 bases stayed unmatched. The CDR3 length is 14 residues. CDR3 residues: CASSQGQYTYEQYF. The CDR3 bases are TGTGCCAGCAGCCAGGGACAGTATACCTACGAGCAGTACTTC.

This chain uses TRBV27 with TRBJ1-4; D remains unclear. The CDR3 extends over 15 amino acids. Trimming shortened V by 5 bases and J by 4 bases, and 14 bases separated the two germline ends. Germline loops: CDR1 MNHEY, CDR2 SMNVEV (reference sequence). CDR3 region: CASSIDPRGNEKLFF. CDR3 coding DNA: TGTGCCAGCAGTATAGATCCGCGTGGTAATGAAAAACTGTTTTTT.

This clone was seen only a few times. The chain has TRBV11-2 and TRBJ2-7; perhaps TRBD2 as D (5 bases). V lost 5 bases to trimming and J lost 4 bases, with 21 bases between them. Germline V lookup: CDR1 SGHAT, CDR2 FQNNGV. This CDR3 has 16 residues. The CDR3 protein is CASSQGPGIGEYEQYF. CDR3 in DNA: TGTGCCAGCAGCCAAGGCCCGGGAATTGGGGAGTACGAGCAGTACTTC.

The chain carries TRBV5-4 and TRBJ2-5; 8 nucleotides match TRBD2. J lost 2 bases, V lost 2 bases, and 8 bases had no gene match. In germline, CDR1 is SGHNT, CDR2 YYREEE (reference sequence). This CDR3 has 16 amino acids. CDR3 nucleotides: TGTGCCAGCAGCTTTCGGGGGGGTACCGTACAAGAGACCCAGTACTTC. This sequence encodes CASSFRGGTVQETQYF. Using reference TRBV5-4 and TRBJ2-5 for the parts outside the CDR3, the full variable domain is ETGVTQSPTHLIKTRGQQVTLRCSSQSGHNTVSWYQQALGQGPQFIFQYYREEENGRGNFPPRFSGLQFPNYSSELNVNALELDDSALYLCASSFRGGTVQETQYFGPGTRLLVL.

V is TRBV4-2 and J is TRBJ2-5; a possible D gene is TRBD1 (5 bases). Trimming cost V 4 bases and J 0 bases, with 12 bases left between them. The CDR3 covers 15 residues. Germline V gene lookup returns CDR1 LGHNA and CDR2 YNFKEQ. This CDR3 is CASSPFQGYQETQYF. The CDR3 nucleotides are TGTGCCAGCAGCCCTTTCCAGGGATACCAAGAGACCCAGTACTTC.

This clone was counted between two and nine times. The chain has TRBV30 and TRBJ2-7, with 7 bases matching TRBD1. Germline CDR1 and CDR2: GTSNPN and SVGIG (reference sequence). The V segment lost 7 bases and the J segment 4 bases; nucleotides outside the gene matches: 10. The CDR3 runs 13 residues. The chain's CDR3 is CASRDSKKYEQYF. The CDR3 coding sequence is TGTGCCTCCCGGGACAGCAAAAAATACGAGCAGTACTTC.

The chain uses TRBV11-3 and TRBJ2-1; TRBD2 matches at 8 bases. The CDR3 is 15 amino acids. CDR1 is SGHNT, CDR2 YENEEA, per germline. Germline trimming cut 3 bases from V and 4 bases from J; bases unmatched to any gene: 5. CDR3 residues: CASSFGGGAYNEQFF. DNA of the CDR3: TGTGCCAGCAGCTTCGGGGGGGGAGCATACAATGAGCAGTTCTTC.

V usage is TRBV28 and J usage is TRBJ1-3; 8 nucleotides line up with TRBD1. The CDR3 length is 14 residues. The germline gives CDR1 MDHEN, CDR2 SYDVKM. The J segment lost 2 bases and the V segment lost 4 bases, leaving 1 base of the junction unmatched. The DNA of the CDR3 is TGTGCCAGCAGTTCGACAGGGGCTGGAAACACCATATATTTT. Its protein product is CASSSTGAGNTIYF.